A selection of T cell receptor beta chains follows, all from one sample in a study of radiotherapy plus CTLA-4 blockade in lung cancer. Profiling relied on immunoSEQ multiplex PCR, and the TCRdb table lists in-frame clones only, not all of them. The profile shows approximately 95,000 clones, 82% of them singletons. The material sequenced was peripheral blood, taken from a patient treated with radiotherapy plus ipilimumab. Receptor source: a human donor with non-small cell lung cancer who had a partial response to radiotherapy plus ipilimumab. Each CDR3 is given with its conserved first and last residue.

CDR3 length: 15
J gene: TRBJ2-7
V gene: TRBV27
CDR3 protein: CASSFIAESSYEQYF

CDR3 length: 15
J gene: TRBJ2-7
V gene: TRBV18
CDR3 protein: CASPGGGTGRNEQYF

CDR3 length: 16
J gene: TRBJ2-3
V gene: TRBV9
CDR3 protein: CASSVGWGGGTDTQYF

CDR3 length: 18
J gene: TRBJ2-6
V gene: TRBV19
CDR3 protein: CASSTVDPTGTGANVLTF

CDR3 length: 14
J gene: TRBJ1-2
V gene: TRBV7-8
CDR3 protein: CASSLTGLDYGYTF

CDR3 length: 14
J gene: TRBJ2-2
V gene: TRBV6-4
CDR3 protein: CASSDQGDTGELFF

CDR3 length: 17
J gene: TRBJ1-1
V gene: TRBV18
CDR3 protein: CASSYQGIAAVNTEAFF

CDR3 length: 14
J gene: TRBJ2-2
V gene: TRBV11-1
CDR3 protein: CASSSRQGAGELFF

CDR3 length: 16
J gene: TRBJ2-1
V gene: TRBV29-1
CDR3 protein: CSVEPQDRSSYNEQFF

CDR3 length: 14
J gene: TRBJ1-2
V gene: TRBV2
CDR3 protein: CASSEDRGRDGYTF

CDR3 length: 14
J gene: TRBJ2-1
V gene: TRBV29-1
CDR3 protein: CSVGGGSSYNEQFF

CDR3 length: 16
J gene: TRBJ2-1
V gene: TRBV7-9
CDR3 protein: CASSADSSGHYNEQFF

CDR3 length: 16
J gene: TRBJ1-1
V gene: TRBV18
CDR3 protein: CASSPLATGLNTEAFF

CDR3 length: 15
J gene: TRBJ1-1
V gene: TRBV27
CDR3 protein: CASSPVRGVNTEAFF

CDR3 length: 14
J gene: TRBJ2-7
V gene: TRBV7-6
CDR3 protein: CASSLEIGGSEQYF

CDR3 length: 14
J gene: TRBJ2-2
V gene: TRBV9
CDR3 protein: CASSPGLAGGELFF

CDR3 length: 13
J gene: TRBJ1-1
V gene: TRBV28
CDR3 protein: CASSLVLNTEAFF

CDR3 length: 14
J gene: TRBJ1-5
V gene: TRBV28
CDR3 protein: CASSPPGGIQPQHF

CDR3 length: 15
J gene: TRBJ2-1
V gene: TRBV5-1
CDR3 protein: CASSPRAGGPDEQFF

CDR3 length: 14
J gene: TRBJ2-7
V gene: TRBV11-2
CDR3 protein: CASSWTGGPYEQYF

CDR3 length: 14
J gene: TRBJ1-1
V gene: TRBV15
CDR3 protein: CATSRSGVETEAFF

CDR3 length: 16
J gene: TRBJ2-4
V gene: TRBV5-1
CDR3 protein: CASSPLAGLAKNIQYF

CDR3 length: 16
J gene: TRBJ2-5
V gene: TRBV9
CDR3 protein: CASSVVAGGPKETQYF

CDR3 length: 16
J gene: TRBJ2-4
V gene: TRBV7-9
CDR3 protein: CASSSGREGLRNIQYF

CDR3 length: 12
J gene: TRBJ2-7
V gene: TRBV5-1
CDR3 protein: CASSLVGDEQYF

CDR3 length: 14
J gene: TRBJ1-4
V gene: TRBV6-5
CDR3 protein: CASSYSGFNEKLFF

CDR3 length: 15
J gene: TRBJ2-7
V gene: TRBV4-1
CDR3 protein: CASSPGQGRTYEQYF

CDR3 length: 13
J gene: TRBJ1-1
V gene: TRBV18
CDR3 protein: CASSPEENTEAFF

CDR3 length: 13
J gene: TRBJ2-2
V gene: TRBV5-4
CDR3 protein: CASSPTAPGELFF

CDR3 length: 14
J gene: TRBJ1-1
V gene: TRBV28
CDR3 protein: CASSLGGPNTEAFF

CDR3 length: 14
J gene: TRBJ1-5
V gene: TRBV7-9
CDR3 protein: CASSYTGDNQPQHF

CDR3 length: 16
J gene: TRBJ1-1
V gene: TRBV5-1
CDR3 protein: CASSLRDRGVNTEAFF

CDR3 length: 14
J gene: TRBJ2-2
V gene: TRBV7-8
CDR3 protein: CASSLGQYTGELFF

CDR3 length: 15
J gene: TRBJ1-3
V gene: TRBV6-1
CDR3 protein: CASSDQTDNGNTIYF

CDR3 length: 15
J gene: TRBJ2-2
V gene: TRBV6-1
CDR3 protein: CASSGRQTNTGELFF

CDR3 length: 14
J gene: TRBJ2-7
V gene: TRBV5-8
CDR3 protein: CASTRGSDSYEQYF

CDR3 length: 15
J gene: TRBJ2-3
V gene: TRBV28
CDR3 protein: CASSPGQGILDTQYF

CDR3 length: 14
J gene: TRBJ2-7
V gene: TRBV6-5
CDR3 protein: CASSSPSKGYEQYF

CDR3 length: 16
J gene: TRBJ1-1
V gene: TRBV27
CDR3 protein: CASSYFENGRPSRAFF

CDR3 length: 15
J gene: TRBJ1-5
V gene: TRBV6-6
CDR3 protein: CASSPGRGSNQPQHF

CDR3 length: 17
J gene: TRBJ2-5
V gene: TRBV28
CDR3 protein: CASSLRRDRGPRETQYF

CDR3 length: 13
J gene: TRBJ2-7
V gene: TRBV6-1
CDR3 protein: CATFGGPSYEQYF

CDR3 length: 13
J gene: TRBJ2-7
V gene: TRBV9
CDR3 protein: CASSVVEGYVQYF